Described below is a single T cell receptor beta chain sequence and its context. Antigen unknown. This sample stems from a study of graft-versus-host responses after intestinal transplantation. Method: immunoSEQ multiplex PCR; TCRdb's copy keeps in-frame clones and lacks some. The sample lists fewer than 95,000 clones, 93% occurring once. Sequencing was performed on unstimulated CD8+ T cells sorted from spleen or lymph node cells, taken before intestinal transplant. The receptor comes from a human donor who received an intestinal transplant.

For the CDR3, the DNA is TGTGCCAGCAGCGGAGTTGTAACCGGGGAGCTGTTTTTT. Its translation: CASSGVVTGELFF. The gene calls are TRBV14 and TRBJ2-2; D gene uncertain. Germline assignment: CDR1 SGHDN and CDR2 FVKESK. The CDR3 covers 13 residues. V lost 5 bases, J lost 5 bases, and 9 bases lay in between. Using reference TRBV14 and TRBJ2-2 for the parts outside the CDR3, the full variable domain is EAGVTQFPSHSVIEKGQTVTLRCDPISGHDNLYWYRRVMGKEIKFLLHFVKESKQDESGMPNNRFLAERTGGTYSTLKVQPAELEDSGVYFCASSGVVTGELFFGEGSRLTVL.